Given below is one TCR beta chain in context. Its antigen remains undetermined. No base quality information exists; no much larger clone differs at one position. Amplification of TCR beta CDR3 regions was carried out from RNA transcripts. For the first round of RT-PCR on the TCR CDR3, the HTBI primer set was used together with the Qiagen OneStep RT-PCR kit. Libraries were constructed in a second round of multiplex PCR, after which size selection and purification were carried out. The libraries were sequenced on an Illumina HiSeq2000 using paired-end 100 bp reads. The paper's data handling went like this. SOAPnuke was used to process the raw data, removing reads that contained adapters or uncalled bases, had a mean Phred below 15, or lacked an exact match to the constant primer or identifier. COPE v1.2.5 was used to merge high-quality paired reads, and clonotypes were defined as unique nucleotide sequences. MiTCR v1.1 was used to align clonotypes to the IMGT TRBV, TRBD and TRBJ reference segments. Only V-J combinations with frequency above 0.0001, covering approximately 99% of repertoires, were analysed. The TCS score was defined as F50 (clonal expansion) divided by E x V (chaos), with BLOSUM62-based TCRdist calculated between CDR3 peptides within each V-J. Welch's t-statistics and random forest reduced several hundred V-J features to 10 to 15, which were used in a naive Bayes classifier (R e1071). The public sequencing data were trimmed at Q25 with fastp and processed into clonotypes with MiXCR by TCRdb, which kept only in-frame beta chains. Identical CDR3 protein sequences are pooled into one entry, listed with their most common genes and DNA. TCRdb's processing, not the authors' own work, is the source of the V and J calls. This sample holds fewer than 450,000 distinct CDR3 sequences; more than 12% were observed only once. 25% to 30% of the sample lies in the top ten.

These data are taken from a study of T cells in Graves' hyperthyroidism and ophthalmopathy (dated by TCRdb to about 2019). The study in broad terms: Peripheral blood samples were taken at initial diagnosis, before any treatment was given. The roughly 99 discovery patients were divided at random into training and test sets in a 7:3 ratio. The paper describes TCR Vbeta CDR3 sequencing of 130 to 150 peripheral blood samples, made up of about 40 ophthalmopathy patients, over 70 hyperthyroidism patients and some 17 progressor patients. TCR V-J signatures able to tell the groups apart were searched for in a discovery cohort of 100 or so patients, of whom more than 40 had Graves' ophthalmopathy and around 57 had stable Graves' hyperthyroidism. After sampling, hyperthyroidism patients received methimazole starting at 30 mg daily, and ophthalmopathy patients received high-dose intravenous methylprednisolone. Whether ophthalmopathy could be predicted prospectively was tested in an independent validation cohort made up of some 20 hyperthyroidism patients plus 17 patients who later progressed to ophthalmopathy. In addition, the study compared T-cell repertoires in thyroid tissue and in blood from six Graves' hyperthyroidism patients. Overall study outcomes, separate from this receptor: A 13 V-J signature model separated ophthalmopathy from stable hyperthyroidism, with roughly 88% sensitivity and approximately 81% specificity in cross-validation and 80%/75% in testing. No statistical method was used to set the sample size in advance, and investigators knew the group allocation. Most expanded thyroid clonotypes (frequency above 0.001) were also detected in blood, suggesting blood repertoires may reflect thyroid immune responses. In validation, the model predicted progression to ophthalmopathy a median of about 5.9 months before onset, with approximately 68% sensitivity and more than 72% specificity.

Ophthalmopathy patients had moderately to severely active disease, with a Clinical Activity Score of 3 or more, a NOSPECS grade of 4 or more, and a disease duration of less than 3 months. The study excluded patients with uncontrolled infections, other autoimmune diseases, pregnancy or lactation. Diagnoses were established on the basis of clinical symptoms, serum thyroxine and TRAb, thyroid ultrasound, and orbital computed tomography. PBMCs were separated from about 10 ml of fresh peripheral blood using Ficoll-Paque density gradient centrifugation. Total RNA was extracted with Trizol reagent, and quality was checked on an Agilent 2100 Bioanalyzer. Trimming removed 5 bases from V and 2 bases from J; the gene matches leave 13 bases unexplained. CDR1 and CDR2 are read off the germline V gene as SGHTA and FQGTGA. Measured from the cysteine to the phenylalanine, the CDR3 is 19 residues long. This entry keeps only the CDR3 DNA: 57 bases, framed from base 1.

The source material was blood. The chain couples TRBV7-3 to TRBJ2-5, and TRBD2 matches 14 of the central bases. This receptor was obtained from a man aged 50 to 59 with Graves' ophthalmopathy. At the DNA level, the sequence is TGTGCCAGCAGCCTGACCGCGGGACTAGCGGGAGTAGAACAAGAGACCCAGTACTTC. Translated, it gives CASSLTAGLAGVEQETQYF.